A selection of T cell receptor beta chains follows, all from one sample in a study of T cells in narcolepsy. TCRdb keeps only in-frame clones here, not all; method: immunoSEQ multiplex PCR. The data contain about 30,000 clones, approximately 82% of them singletons. The sequenced sample consisted of CD45RA- memory CD4+ T cells from PBMCs. The receptors come from a human donor with narcolepsy. CDR3s include the opening cysteine and the closing phenylalanine or tryptophan. Fields, in order: D gene, J gene, clone size, V gene, CDR3 protein, CDR3 DNA. D genes are given only for firm matches. Part of the rows lack a size; the others show once, few, many or a class for expanded clones.

TRBD2 TRBJ2-1 . TRBV7-2 CASSLVSGGATYNEQFF TGTGCCAGCAGCTTAGTTAGCGGGGGAGCCACCTACAATGAGCAGTTCTTC
TRBD1 TRBJ2-5 few TRBV13 CASGQGMVETQYF TGTGCCAGCGGACAGGGGATGGTTGAGACCCAGTACTTC
. TRBJ1-3 . TRBV18 CASSPAGRSSGNTIYF TGTGCCAGCTCACCTGCCGGTAGGAGCTCTGGAAACACCATATATTTT
. TRBJ2-7 . TRBV18 CASSPGGREQYF TGTGCCAGCTCACCGGGGGGGCGCGAGCAGTACTTC
. TRBJ1-1 once TRBV19 CASSRDGHTEAFF TGTGCCAGTAGCCGGGACGGGCACACTGAAGCTTTCTTT
TRBD2 TRBJ2-7 . TRBV4-3 CASSQGIAGTSYEQYF TGCGCCAGCAGCCAGGGGATAGCGGGGACTTCCTACGAGCAGTACTTC
. TRBJ2-5 once TRBV29-1 CSVDGQQETQYF TGCAGCGTTGATGGTCAGCAAGAGACCCAGTACTTC
TRBD1 TRBJ1-4 . TRBV4-3 CASSLTGVKEKLFF TGCGCCAGCAGCCTGACAGGGGTGAAAGAAAAACTGTTTTTT
. TRBJ1-6 few TRBV6-6 CASSYGRSSYNSPLHF TGTGCCAGCAGTTACGGTCGGAGCTCCTATAATTCACCCCTCCACTTT
. TRBJ2-5 . TRBV5-1 CASSLAGAQETQYF TGCGCCAGCAGCTTGGCGGGGGCACAAGAGACCCAGTACTTC
. TRBJ2-1 once TRBV7-2 CASSLVNSYNEQFF TGTGCCAGCAGCTTAGTCAACAGCTACAATGAGCAGTTCTTC
. TRBJ2-1 . TRBV7-6 CASSGENTGIWYNEQFF TGTGCCAGCAGCGGAGAAAACACAGGGATCTGGTACAATGAGCAGTTCTTC
TRBD1 TRBJ1-6 . TRBV6-4 CASSEVSGGSSPLHF TGTGCCAGCAGTGAGGTGTCAGGGGGTAGTTCACCCCTCCACTTT
TRBD2 TRBJ2-7 . TRBV6-5 CASSLRGGFMNEQYF TGTGCCAGCAGTTTACGGGGGGGATTCATGAACGAGCAGTACTTC
. TRBJ2-1 . TRBV5-8 CASSFGSSYNEQFF TGTGCCAGCAGCTTCGGGAGCTCCTACAATGAGCAGTTCTTC
. TRBJ1-3 . TRBV6-1 CASSEGTRTNSGNTIYF TGTGCCAGCAGTGAAGGGACACGAACTAACTCTGGAAACACCATATATTTT
. TRBJ1-1 . TRBV6-5 CASSSSVNTEAFF TGTGCCAGCAGTTCGTCCGTTAACACTGAAGCTTTCTTT
. TRBJ1-5 few TRBV6-5 CASNPTGSNQPQHF TGTGCCAGCAATCCGACAGGTAGCAATCAGCCCCAGCATTTT
. TRBJ1-1 . TRBV28 CASSFPLQGRNAEAFF TGTGCCAGCAGTTTCCCCTTACAGGGTAGAAACGCTGAAGCTTTCTTT
TRBD2 TRBJ2-5 . TRBV2 CASGPSGAIQEAQYF TGTGCCAGCGGCCCTAGCGGGGCGATCCAAGAGGCCCAGTACTTC
TRBD1 TRBJ2-5 . TRBV2 CASSQDRGLWETQYF TGTGCCAGCAGCCAGGACAGGGGGCTGTGGGAGACCCAGTACTTC
. TRBJ1-6 . TRBV30 CAWSRKGLDNSPLHF TGTGCCTGGAGTAGGAAAGGCCTCGATAATTCACCCCTCCACTTT
. TRBJ1-3 . TRBV7-2 CASSPQSSGNTIYF TGTGCCAGCAGCCCACAGAGCTCTGGAAACACCATATATTTT
TRBD1 TRBJ2-7 . TRBV9 CASGEGQVNYEQYF TGTGCCAGCGGAGAGGGACAGGTAAACTACGAGCAGTACTTC
. TRBJ2-1 . TRBV6-5 CAYESAYNEQFF TGTGCTTATGAGTCAGCCTACAATGAGCAGTTCTTC
TRBD1 TRBJ1-1 . TRBV19 CASSTQGARWSGAFF TGTGCCAGTAGTACCCAGGGGGCGCGATGGTCTGGAGCTTTCTTT
. TRBJ1-6 . TRBV6-5 CASSPDRPNSPLHF TGTGCCAGCAGTCCGGACAGACCTAATTCACCCCTCCACTTT
TRBD1 TRBJ1-5 few TRBV30 CAWGPGGGNQPQHF TGTGCCTGGGGGCCAGGGGGGGGCAATCAGCCCCAGCATTTT
TRBD1 TRBJ2-4 . TRBV11-3 CASSLARGTGPNIQYF TGTGCCAGCAGCTTAGCCCGAGGGACAGGGCCCAACATTCAGTACTTC
. TRBJ1-5 . TRBV19 CASKARESNQPQHF TGTGCCAGTAAAGCGCGGGAGAGCAATCAGCCCCAGCATTTT
. TRBJ2-3 . TRBV7-3 CASSSGLGTDTQYF TGTGCCAGCAGCTCCGGACTGGGGACAGATACGCAGTATTTT
TRBD1 TRBJ1-1 . TRBV4-1 CASSQRADTGGTEAFF TGCGCCAGCAGCCAACGGGCTGATACAGGGGGCACTGAAGCTTTCTTT
TRBD2 TRBJ2-1 . TRBV6-1 CASTPEGIAGEQFF TGTGCCAGCACCCCCGAGGGGATAGCGGGCGAGCAGTTCTTC
TRBD1 TRBJ2-3 . TRBV12-5 CASGPQGGTDTQYF TGTGCTAGTGGCCCCCAGGGGGGCACAGATACGCAGTATTTT
. TRBJ2-1 . TRBV11-2 CASSLRLGIVAYNEQFF TGTGCCAGCAGCTTAAGGTTGGGGATAGTAGCCTACAATGAGCAGTTCTTC
TRBD2 TRBJ2-2 . TRBV19 CASSEIAGATGELFF TGTGCCAGTAGTGAAATAGCGGGGGCCACCGGGGAGCTGTTTTTT
. TRBJ2-7 . TRBV5-6 CASSLGTSYSYEQYF TGTGCCAGCAGCTTGGGGACCTCGTACTCCTACGAGCAGTACTTC
. TRBJ1-1 . TRBV6-5 CASSYRGAMNTEAFF TGTGCCAGCAGTTACAGGGGGGCGATGAACACTGAAGCTTTCTTT
. TRBJ2-2 . TRBV4-1 CASSHWTGNTGELFF TGCGCCAGCAGCCACTGGACGGGGAACACCGGGGAGCTGTTTTTT
. TRBJ2-6 . TRBV9 CASDKDSGANVLTF TGTGCCAGTGATAAGGACTCTGGGGCCAACGTCCTGACTTTC
. TRBJ1-3 once TRBV6-6 CASSYSSPHEGNTIYF TGTGCCAGCAGTTACTCCTCGCCCCACGAAGGAAACACCATATATTTT
. TRBJ1-6 . TRBV5-4 CASSGETVYNSPLHF TGTGCCAGCAGCGGGGAGACAGTCTATAATTCACCCCTCCACTTT
TRBD1 TRBJ2-7 . TRBV7-2 CASSLSRGREQYF TGTGCCAGCAGCTTAAGCAGGGGGCGGGAGCAGTACTTC
TRBD1 TRBJ1-1 . TRBV4-2 CASRPVTGGETEAFF TGTGCCAGCAGGCCAGTTACAGGGGGAGAAACTGAAGCTTTCTTT
. TRBJ2-1 . TRBV30 CAWTEGGSTYNEQFF TGTGCCTGGACCGAGGGGGGGTCAACCTACAATGAGCAGTTCTTC
TRBD1 TRBJ2-5 . TRBV7-9 CASSFPITLLDRGKETQYF TGTGCCAGCAGCTTCCCGATTACCCTTCTTGACAGGGGGAAAGAGACCCAGTACTTC
TRBD1 TRBJ2-7 . TRBV5-1 CASSPDRGDYEQYF TGCGCCAGCAGCCCGGACAGGGGGGACTACGAGCAGTACTTC
. TRBJ1-1 . TRBV9 CASSVAPTANTEAFF TGTGCCAGCAGCGTAGCCCCGACAGCAAATACTGAAGCTTTCTTT
. TRBJ1-3 . TRBV14 CASSQDRGGLTLSGNTIYF TGTGCCAGCAGCCAAGATCGAGGCGGATTAACTCTCTCTGGAAACACCATATATTTT
. TRBJ2-7 . TRBV4-3 CASSLPGPGSEQYF TGCGCCAGCAGCTTGCCGGGACCGGGGTCGGAGCAGTACTTC
TRBD2 TRBJ2-3 . TRBV5-8 CASRGGPTGTDTQYF TGTGCCAGCCGGGGGGGTCCCACCGGCACAGATACGCAGTATTTT
TRBD2 TRBJ2-5 once TRBV7-3 CASSSGSSGGSQETQYF TGTGCCAGCAGCTCCGGATCTAGCGGGGGATCCCAAGAGACCCAGTACTTC
. TRBJ2-7 . TRBV11-2 CASSLTYEQYF TGTGCCAGCAGCTTAACCTACGAGCAGTACTTC
. TRBJ2-6 . TRBV5-1 CASSRDGSSGANVLTF TGCGCCAGCAGCCGGGACGGGAGCTCTGGGGCCAACGTCCTGACTTTC
. TRBJ1-1 . TRBV5-8 CASEAVMNTEAFF TGTGCCTCCGAGGCGGTCATGAACACTGAAGCTTTCTTT
TRBD1 TRBJ1-1 few TRBV18 CASSPPKGQTMNTEAFF TGTGCCAGCTCACCACCCAAGGGACAGACTATGAACACTGAAGCTTTCTTT
TRBD2 TRBJ2-5 . TRBV10-3 CAISGGLAGGLSEETQYF TGTGCCATCAGTGGGGGACTAGCGGGGGGACTCTCCGAAGAGACCCAGTACTTC
. TRBJ2-5 . TRBV25-1 CASSEFRGTQETQYF TGTGCCAGCAGTGAATTTAGAGGAACTCAAGAGACCCAGTACTTC
TRBD1 TRBJ1-5 few TRBV28 CASSLPGGGSNQPQHF TGTGCCAGCAGTTTACCAGGGGGCGGGAGCAATCAGCCCCAGCATTTT
. TRBJ1-3 . TRBV21-1 CASSLGAGNTIYF TGTGCCAGCAGTTTGGGGGCTGGAAACACCATATATTTT